This T cell receptor (beta chain) emerged from a study of read filtering for tumor transcriptome and immune sequencing. For the study at large: Among patients, approximately 17 were male and around 13 female, aged about 47 to 80 (mean approximately 60). Whole-transcriptome libraries were prepared after DNase treatment. The study, taken as a whole, reports: About four fifths of IR-seq clonotypes had a single read, yet these held approximately 3.7% of reads.

This clonotype showed up many times. Its specificity is unknown. From approximately 400 ng of RNA, a library with molecular barcoded alpha/delta and beta/gamma adaptors was made. TCRdb redid the calling of the reads with MiXCR, one entry per CDR3 protein. The table shows under 60,000 distinct CDR3 sequences, with roughly a fifth occurring only once. This CDR3 comprises 11 residues. Germline loops: CDR1 SNHLY, CDR2 FYNNEI. The V end lost 4 bases, the J end lost 8 bases, and 7 bases lay between the germline ends. This clonotype was sampled from a donor aged 40 or over with multiple myeloma. Sample: a population of CD138-negative cells sorted from bone marrow. The rearrangement joins TRBV2 to TRBJ2-3; D unclear. The CDR3 bases are TGTGCCAGCAGTGTCGACCTTACGCAGTATTTT. Translation: CASSVDLTQYF.